The 23 T cell receptor beta chains reported below all come from one sample, sequenced in a study of CD8 T cells in Susac syndrome. Random hexamers served to reverse transcribe about 0.5 to 1 ug RNA. TCRdb itself ran the immunoSEQ multiplex PCR reads through MiXCR, one entry per CDR3 protein. Of over 120,000 distinct CDR3 sequences listed, 94% were seen once; the top ten hold 0.075% to 0.09%. Sequencing used CD4+ T cells from PBMCs. Every receptor here comes from a human donor in good health.

The chain has TRBV2 and TRBJ1-5; D remains unclear. V was shortened by 0 bases and J by 6 bases, with 9 bases between the two germline ends. This CDR3 contains 14 residues. CDR1 and CDR2 (germline): SNHLY, FYNNEI. The CDR3, as DNA: TGTGCCAGCAGTGAAGCGGAAGGGAGTCAGCCCCAGCATTTT. Its translation: CASSEAEGSQPQHF.

CDR3 in DNA: TGTGCCACCCGGGGGGGGGTCGGCACTGAAGCTTTCTTT. Encoded protein: CATRGGVGTEAFF. The gene calls are TRBV27 and TRBJ1-1; D perhaps matches TRBD1 (5 bases). V gave up 10 bases and J gave up 4 bases, with 16 bases separating them. Germline V CDR1 and CDR2: MNHEY, SMNVEV (reference sequence). This CDR3 contains 13 residues.

This sequence joins TRBV5-1 and TRBJ1-2; 10 bases match TRBD1. Germline values: CDR1 SGHRS, CDR2 YFSETQ. The V gene end was trimmed by 0 bases and the J gene end by 6 bases; junction bases not matched to a gene: 2. The CDR3 totals 14 residues. The CDR3 loop reads CASSLDGTGDGYTF. The CDR3, as DNA: TGCGCCAGCAGCTTGGATGGGACAGGGGATGGCTACACCTTC.

This chain links TRBV6-1 with TRBJ2-3; possible D gene TRBD2, 6 bases. Looked up from germline, CDR1 is MNHNS and CDR2 is SASEGT. The length of the CDR3 is 14 residues. Trimming pared 6 bases from V and 1 base from J, leaving 11 bases between. This CDR3 reads CASSPEGGTDTQYF. The DNA of the CDR3 is TGTGCCAGCAGCCCGGAGGGCGGCACAGATACGCAGTATTTT.

The chain joins TRBV7-9 to TRBJ1-5; possibly TRBD1 for D (6 bases). The CDR3 length is 14 residues. V was trimmed by 4 bases and J by 5 bases, leaving 12 bases between them. Looked up from germline, CDR1 is SEHNR and CDR2 is FQNEAQ (reference sequence). CDR3 sequence (DNA): TGTGCCAGCAGCTCTTCAAGGGGGTATCAGCCCCAGCATTTT. Amino acid sequence: CASSSSRGYQPQHF.

The chain joins TRBV7-8 to TRBJ1-5; TRBD1 might be the D (5 bases). Germline values: CDR1 SGHVS, CDR2 FQNEAQ. CDR3 length: 15 residues. Trimming cost V 1 base and J 2 bases, with 9 bases left between them. The CDR3 region is CASSLVRDGNQPQHF. CDR3 nucleotides: TGTGCCAGCAGCTTAGTAAGGGACGGCAATCAGCCCCAGCATTTT.

This clonotype was detected only once. The rearrangement links TRBV24-1 to TRBJ1-5, with 8 bases matching TRBD1. The CDR3 sequence is 17 residues long. Per the germline V gene, CDR1 is KGHDR and CDR2 is SFDVKD. The J segment lost 7 bases and the V segment lost 0 bases, leaving 10 bases of the junction unmatched. CDR3 DNA: TGTGCCACCAGTGATTTGCCCGACAGGGGTATAGACCAGCCCCAGCATTTT. This encodes CATSDLPDRGIDQPQHF.

Points on this clonotype: A read error may account for a junction end that differs from germline. This chain joins TRBV28 and TRBJ1-2; D possibly corresponds to TRBD1 (6 bases). The CDR3 is 13 residues long. Germline CDR1 reads MDHEN; CDR2 reads SYDVKM. CDR3 residues: CASRPGANYGYTF. CDR3 bases: TGTGCCAGCAGGCCAGGGGCTAATTATGGCTACACCTTC.

This rearrangement joins TRBV11-3 to TRBJ2-1; 8 nucleotides line up with TRBD2. From germline, CDR1 is SGHNT and CDR2 YENEEA. V was pared by 3 bases and J by 10 bases, with 11 bases of the junction left unmatched. The CDR3 consists of 15 residues. CDR3 coding DNA: TGTGCCAGCAGCTTCGGGCTAGCGGGTTGGGGGGAGCAGTTCTTC. Translated: CASSFGLAGWGEQFF. The entire variable domain, with the rest obtained from reference TRBV11-3 and TRBJ2-1, is as follows: EAGVVQSPRYKIIEKKQPVAFWCNPISGHNTLYWYLQNLGQGPELLIRYENEEAVDDSQLPKDRFSAERLKGVDSTLKIQPAELGDSAVYLCASSFGLAGWGEQFFGPGTRLTVL.

V gene TRBV3-1 combines with J gene TRBJ1-1, with D uncertain. The CDR3 is 17 residues long. The germline CDR1 and CDR2 sequences are LGHDT and YNNKEL (reference sequence). The V end was cut by 1 base, the J end by 1 base, with 16 bases between. The CDR3 DNA is TGTGCCAGCAGCCAAGTATCGGCAGGCCACTCGAACACTGAAGCTTTCTTT. It codes for CASSQVSAGHSNTEAFF.

The rearrangement joins TRBV19 to TRBJ2-6; TRBD1 matches at 8 bases. The CDR3 spans 18 residues. The V gene end was trimmed by 1 base and the J gene end by 4 bases; junction bases not matched to a gene: 9. Germline V gene sequence: CDR1 LNHDA, CDR2 SQIVND (reference sequence). CDR3 region: CASSIGQGIFRGANVLTF. The CDR3 DNA sequence: TGTGCCAGTAGTATAGGACAGGGGATTTTCCGAGGGGCCAACGTCCTGACTTTC.

The CDR3 coding sequence is TGTGCCAGCAGCTTAGGGGTGGGCAGATTAAACATTCAGTACTTC. Translation: CASSLGVGRLNIQYF. The chain joins TRBV7-9 to TRBJ2-4; the D is unclear. The germline CDR1 and CDR2 sequences are SEHNR and FQNEAQ (reference sequence). With 1 base removed from V and 6 bases from J, the gap between germline ends came to 13 bases. The CDR3 is 15 residues long.

V gene TRBV4-1 combines with J gene TRBJ2-2; D remains unclear. Germline values: CDR1 MGHRA, CDR2 YSYEKL. Deletions cut 1 base from V and 3 bases from J, with 9 bases between. CDR3 length: 15 residues. The CDR3 nucleotides read TGCGCCAGCAGCCAAGCGAGCGTTTACACCGGGGAGCTGTTTTTT. Translated: CASSQASVYTGELFF.

The chain joins TRBV15 to TRBJ2-3, with 11 positions matching TRBD2. V trimming: 2 bases; J trimming: 3 bases; junction bases outside the gene matches: 4. The CDR3 has 16 amino acids. The germline V gene has CDR1 LNHNV and CDR2 YYDKDF (reference sequence). The CDR3 sequence: CATSRTLAGGTDTQYF. The CDR3, as DNA: TGTGCCACCAGCAGAACCCTAGCGGGAGGAACAGATACGCAGTATTTT.

This rearrangement joins TRBV3-1 to TRBJ2-2, with a tentative D call TRBD2 (5 bases). Per the germline V gene, CDR1 is LGHDT and CDR2 is YNNKEL (reference sequence). The CDR3 covers 12 residues. V dropped 8 bases and J dropped 8 bases, with 12 bases sitting between them. CDR3 residues: CASLTPGGELFF. CDR3 coding DNA: TGTGCCAGCCTAACGCCGGGGGGGGAGCTGTTTTTT.

The gene calls are TRBV24-1 and TRBJ2-3; tentative D call: TRBD1 (6 bases). The CDR3 extends over 15 amino acids. The ends were cut back, 3 bases at V and 2 bases at J, with 11 bases in the middle. CDR1 and CDR2 (germline): KGHDR, SFDVKD. The CDR3 protein is CATSDGQPYTDTQYF. CDR3 DNA: TGTGCCACCAGTGATGGACAGCCCTACACAGATACGCAGTATTTT.

The chain recombines TRBV10-3 with TRBJ1-2; 7 nucleotides line up with TRBD1. Germline loops: CDR1 ENHRY, CDR2 SYGVKD. The CDR3 covers 13 residues. V shed 4 bases, J shed 5 bases, and the junction held 4 bases outside the gene matches. The CDR3 protein is CAISAGTAYGYTF. In DNA, the CDR3 is TGTGCCATCAGTGCCGGGACAGCTTATGGCTACACCTTC.

This clonotype was seen just once. The chain is built from TRBV15 and TRBJ1-2; D is uncertain. This CDR3 has 13 residues. V was shortened by 0 bases and J by 7 bases, with 9 bases between the two germline ends. CDR1 and CDR2 from the germline V gene are LNHNV and YYDKDF (reference sequence). CDR3 residues: CATSRDVRTGYTF. For the CDR3, the DNA is TGTGCCACCAGCAGAGATGTCCGGACTGGCTACACCTTC.

In its sample, this clonotype was seen a few times. The V and J genes are TRBV10-3 and TRBJ2-7, with D uncertain. This CDR3 comprises 14 residues. Germline V gives CDR1 ENHRY, CDR2 SYGVKD. V was pared by 3 bases and J by 2 bases, with 11 bases between. In DNA, the CDR3 is TGTGCCATCAGTGACTTGACCCAAACCTACGAGCAGTACTTC. As protein: CAISDLTQTYEQYF.

This clonotype was recorded only once. The rearrangement uses TRBV19 and TRBJ2-5, with D possibly being TRBD2 (5 bases). Germline V gene data show CDR1 as LNHDA and CDR2 as SQIVND (reference sequence). V lost 1 base and J 5 bases, leaving 11 bases between the germline ends. The CDR3 is 14 residues long. This CDR3 reads CASSIARGMETQYF. The CDR3, as DNA: TGTGCCAGTAGTATAGCACGGGGTATGGAGACCCAGTACTTC.

This rearrangement joins TRBV5-1 to TRBJ2-2, with a tentative D call TRBD2 (6 bases). V dropped 5 bases and J dropped 0 bases, with 11 bases sitting between them. Germline assignment: CDR1 SGHRS and CDR2 YFSETQ. CDR3 length: 15 amino acids. Here the CDR3 DNA reads TGCGCCAGCAGTCGTAGCGGCGCGAACACCGGGGAGCTGTTTTTT. Encoded protein: CASSRSGANTGELFF. Together with reference TRBV5-1 and TRBJ2-2, the CDR3 gives the full variable domain: KAGVTQTPRYLIKTRGQQVTLSCSPISGHRSVSWYQQTPGQGLQFLFEYFSETQRNKGNFPGRFSGRQFSNSRSEMNVSTLELGDSALYLCASSRSGANTGELFFGEGSRLTVL.

This sequence joins TRBV15 and TRBJ2-5; no definite D call. Germline CDR1 and CDR2: LNHNV and YYDKDF (reference sequence). The CDR3 loop spans 13 amino acids. V shed 5 bases and J shed 1 base, with 8 bases lying between them. The CDR3 region is CATSRGLQETQYF. In nucleotides, the CDR3 is TGTGCCACCAGCCGAGGCCTCCAAGAGACCCAGTACTTC.

The V gene is TRBV3-1, the J gene TRBJ2-5; 10 nucleotides align to TRBD1. V dropped 5 bases and J dropped 5; count of bases not matched to a gene: 5. CDR1 is LGHDT, CDR2 YNNKEL, per germline (reference sequence). The CDR3 is made up of 14 amino acids. CDR3 loop: CASSFRTGGETQYF. In DNA form, the CDR3 reads TGTGCCAGCAGCTTCCGGACAGGGGGGGAGACCCAGTACTTC.